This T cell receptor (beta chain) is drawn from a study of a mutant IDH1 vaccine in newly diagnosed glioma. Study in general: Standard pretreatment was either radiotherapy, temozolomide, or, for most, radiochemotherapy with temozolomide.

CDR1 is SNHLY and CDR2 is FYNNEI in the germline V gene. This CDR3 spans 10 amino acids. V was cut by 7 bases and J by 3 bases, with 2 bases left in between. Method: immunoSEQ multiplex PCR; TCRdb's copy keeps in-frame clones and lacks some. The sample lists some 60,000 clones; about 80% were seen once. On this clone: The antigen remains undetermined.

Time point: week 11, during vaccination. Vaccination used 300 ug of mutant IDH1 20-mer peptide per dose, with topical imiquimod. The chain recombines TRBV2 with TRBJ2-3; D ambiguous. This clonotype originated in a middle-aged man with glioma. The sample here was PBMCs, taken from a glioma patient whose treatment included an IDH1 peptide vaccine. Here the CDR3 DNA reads TGTGCCAGCAAGACAGATACGCAGTATTTT. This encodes CASKTDTQYF.